This entry concerns a single T cell receptor (beta chain). The clone's antigen remains unknown. No much larger clone is present one base from it, and per-base qualities are unavailable. To sequence the TCRbeta CDR3 region, genomic DNA was isolated from the sorted cells. The immunoSEQ Assay was used to sequence the TCRbeta CDR3 regions. Held by TCRdb, this immuneACCESS table contains in-frame sequences only and omits some clones. Under half of the omission traces to an unresolved V gene where checked; the cause of the rest is unknown. Recorded for this sample are nearly 70,000 clones; approximately 90% of them occurred a single time. The top ten clones comprise roughly 8.2% of the sample. This sample is drawn from a study of OX40 agonist ivuxolimab in advanced cancers. Turning to the overall study: The costimulatory receptor OX40 (CD134) was targeted by ivuxolimab, a fully human IgG2 agonistic monoclonal antibody. Intravenous ivuxolimab was administered to patients every 2 weeks at six dose levels: 0.01, 0.1, 0.3, 1.5, 3 and 10 mg/kg. Of the roughly 50 dose-escalation patients, hepatocellular carcinoma was present in roughly 19, melanoma in approximately 15, renal cell carcinoma in 9 and head and neck cancer in 9. A male proportion of under 85% and a mean age of approximately 61 years, ranging from about 20 to 79, were recorded for the dose-escalation cohort. Patients were allowed to have had prior anti-PD-1, anti-PD-L1 or anti-CTLA-4 therapy, and approximately 40% of the dose-escalation patients had previously received checkpoint inhibitors. Three dose-escalation patients achieved partial responses, one with hepatocellular carcinoma and two with cutaneous melanoma. Peripheral TCRbeta sequencing was intended to test whether TCR sequence diversity was altered and clonal T-cell expansion was caused by ivuxolimab. The monotherapy dose-escalation portion (N of about 50 patients) of the phase I ivuxolimab trial is reported in the paper. The investigation overall reported the following: After ivuxolimab, CD8+ T cells had more expanded clones than CD4+ T cells on average. Which antigens the clonally expanded peripheral T cells were specific for was not determined. Low levels of normalized T-cell clonal expansion were also seen in some patients who did not respond. Partial responders in the 0.1-3.0 mg/kg groups had among the lowest normalized peripheral clonal expansion, especially among CD8+ T cells. Clonal expansion of both CD4+ and CD8+ blood T cells was observed from baseline to week 6 at doses 0.1 to 3.0 mg/kg.

Patients with a history of autoimmune disease or receiving systemic immunosuppression were excluded from the trial. Peripheral blood for TCR sequencing was collected from all dose cohorts at baseline, on cycle 4 day 1, and on cycle 7 day 1. The samples were taken from a phase I, first-in-human, multicenter, open-label dose-escalation trial of ivuxolimab. Adults with locally advanced or metastatic melanoma, renal cell carcinoma, hepatocellular carcinoma or head and neck squamous cell carcinoma were enrolled in the trial. Before TCR sequencing, CD4+ and CD8+ T cells were separately sorted from peripheral blood. The CDR3 holds 15 amino acids from the cysteine to the phenylalanine. Of the read, only the CDR3 DNA is kept; its 45 bases are in frame from base 1. CDR1 and CDR2 were assigned from the germline V gene (reference sequence) as SEHNR and FQNEAQ. After removal of 3 bases from V and 8 bases from J, the junction retains 6 bases not matched to a gene.

The sequence joins TRBV7-9 to TRBJ1-6; 8 of the junction bases match TRBD1. The material sequenced was CD4+ or CD8+ T cells sorted from blood, taken in a trial of the OX40 agonist ivuxolimab. The TCR originated in an adult with an advanced solid tumor such as melanoma, head and neck, liver or kidney cancer. Read as DNA, the sequence is TGTGCCAGCAGCTTGGCTACAGGGGGTCATTCACCCCTCCACTTT. The resulting protein is CASSLATGGHSPLHF.